This T cell receptor (beta chain) was obtained from a study of blood T cells in healthy people across ages. With a J-beta primer mix and a sample-barcoded 5' primer, a second PCR ran roughly 7 to 11 cycles. Each CDR3 protein gets one entry after TCRdb re-called the 5' RACE reads with MiXCR. The sample carries around 1,000,000 distinct CDR3 sequences, approximately 25% recorded once. Study findings and constraints: Estimates of total diversity, which came from one million sequenced T cells, were considered to be underestimates.

The CDR3 is made up of 15 amino acids. Trimming left V 5 bases short and J 1 base short, with 15 bases between. Germline CDR1 and CDR2: SGDLS and YYNGEE. On this clonotype: No antigen is known for it.

This same sample was also part of a study on T cells of mothers and their children.

Sequencing was performed on blood. The chain recombines TRBV9 with TRBJ2-5; D might be TRBD1 (5 bases). The TCR was taken from a girl aged 2 to 9 in good health. The CDR3 region has the DNA TGTGCCAGCAGTCGGCCGCAGGGTCCCCAAGAGACCCAGTACTTC. Translating gives CASSRPQGPQETQYF.